The clone carrying this T cell receptor (beta chain) was counted a single time. The source of the sample is a study of blood T cell repertoires in COVID-19. Trimming stripped 2 bases from V and 2 bases from J, with 8 bases between. The CDR3 extends over 14 amino acids. The V gene's germline CDR1 is MDHEN and CDR2 SYDVKM. The data were produced by immunoSEQ multiplex PCR, yet TCRdb's version contains in-frame clones alone and is incomplete. This sample has approximately 90,000 clones, with roughly 82% found just once. Sequencing input: peripheral blood. The chain couples TRBV28 to TRBJ2-3; maybe TRBD2 (5 bases). This TCR was sampled from a woman older than 75 with acute or convalescent COVID-19. Written as DNA, the CDR3 is TGTGCCAGCAGTTTACCCGGGGACACAGATACGCAGTATTTT. It specifies CASSLPGDTDTQYF.